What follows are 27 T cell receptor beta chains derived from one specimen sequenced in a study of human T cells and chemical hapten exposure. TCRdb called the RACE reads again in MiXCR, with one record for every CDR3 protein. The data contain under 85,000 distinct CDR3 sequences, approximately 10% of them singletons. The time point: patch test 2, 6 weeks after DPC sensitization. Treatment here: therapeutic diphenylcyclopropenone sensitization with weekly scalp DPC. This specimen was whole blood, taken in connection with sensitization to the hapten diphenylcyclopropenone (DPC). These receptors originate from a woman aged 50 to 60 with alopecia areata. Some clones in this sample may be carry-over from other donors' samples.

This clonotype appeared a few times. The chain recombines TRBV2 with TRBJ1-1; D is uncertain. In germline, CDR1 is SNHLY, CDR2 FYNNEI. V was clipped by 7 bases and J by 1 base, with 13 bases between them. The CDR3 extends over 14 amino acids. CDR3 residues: CASTPGRENTEAFF. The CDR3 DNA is TGTGCCAGCACCCCAGGACGAGAGAACACTGAAGCTTTCTTT.

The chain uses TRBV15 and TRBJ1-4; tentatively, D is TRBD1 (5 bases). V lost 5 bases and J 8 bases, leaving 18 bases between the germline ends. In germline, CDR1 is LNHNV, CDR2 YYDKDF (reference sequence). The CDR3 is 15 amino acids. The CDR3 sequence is CATSDGGALREKLFF. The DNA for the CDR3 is TGTGCCACCAGCGACGGTGGGGCTCTACGGGAAAAACTGTTTTTT. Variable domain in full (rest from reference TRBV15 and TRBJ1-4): DAMVIQNPRYQVTQFGKPVTLSCSQTLNHNVMYWYQQKSSQAPKLLFHYYDKDFNNEADTPDNFQSRRPNTSFCFLDIRSPGLGDTAMYLCATSDGGALREKLFFGSGTQLSVL.

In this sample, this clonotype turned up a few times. CDR3 amino acids: CASSPGQKLYEQYF. CDR3 DNA: TGTGCCAGCAGCCCGGGACAGAAACTCTACGAGCAGTACTTC. The rearrangement joins TRBV14 to TRBJ2-7, with 7 bases aligning to TRBD1. Unmatched junction bases numbered 6, after V lost 4 bases and J lost 3 bases. The germline V gene encodes CDR1 SGHDN and CDR2 FVKESK. The CDR3 contains 14 residues.

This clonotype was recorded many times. CDR3: CASSATGDYGYTF. The CDR3 DNA sequence: TGCGCCAGCAGTGCTACAGGGGACTATGGCTACACCTTC. The chain carries TRBV10-2 and TRBJ1-2; TRBD1 agrees at 7 bases. This CDR3 is built from 13 residues. Germline CDR1 is WSHSY and CDR2 is SAAADI. V was pared by 4 bases and J by 3 bases, with 2 bases of the junction left unmatched.

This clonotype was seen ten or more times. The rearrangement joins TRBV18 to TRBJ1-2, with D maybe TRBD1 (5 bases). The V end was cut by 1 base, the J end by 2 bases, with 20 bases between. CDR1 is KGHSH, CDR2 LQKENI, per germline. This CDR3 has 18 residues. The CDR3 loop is CASSPQLTVLSGNYGYTF. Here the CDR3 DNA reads TGTGCCAGCTCACCACAATTGACAGTTCTTTCGGGGAACTATGGCTACACCTTC.

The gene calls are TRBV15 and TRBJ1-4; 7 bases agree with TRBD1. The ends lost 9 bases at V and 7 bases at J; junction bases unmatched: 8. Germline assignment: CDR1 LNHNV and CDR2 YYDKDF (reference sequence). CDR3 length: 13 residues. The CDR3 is CATRDSQVEKLFF. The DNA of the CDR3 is TGTGCCACGAGGGACAGTCAGGTTGAAAAACTGTTTTTT.

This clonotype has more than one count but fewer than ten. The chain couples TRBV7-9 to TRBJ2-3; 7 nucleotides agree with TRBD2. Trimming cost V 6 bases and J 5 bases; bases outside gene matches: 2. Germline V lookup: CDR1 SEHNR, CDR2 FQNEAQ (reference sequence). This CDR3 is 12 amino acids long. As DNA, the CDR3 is TGTGCCAGCAGATCGGGGGGAGATACGCAGTATTTT. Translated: CASRSGGDTQYF.

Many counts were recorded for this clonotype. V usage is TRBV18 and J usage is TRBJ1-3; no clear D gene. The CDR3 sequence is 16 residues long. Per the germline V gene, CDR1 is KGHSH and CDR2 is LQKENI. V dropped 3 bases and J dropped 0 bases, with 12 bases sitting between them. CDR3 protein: CASSPPLGNSGNTIYF. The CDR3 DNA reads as TGTGCCAGCTCACCGCCTTTAGGGAACTCTGGAAACACCATATATTTT.

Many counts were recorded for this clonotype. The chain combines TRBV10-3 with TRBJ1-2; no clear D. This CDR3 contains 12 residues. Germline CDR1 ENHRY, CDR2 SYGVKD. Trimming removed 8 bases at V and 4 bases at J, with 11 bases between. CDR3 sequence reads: CAILDRVYGYTF. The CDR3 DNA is TGTGCCATCCTAGACCGCGTCTATGGCTACACCTTC.

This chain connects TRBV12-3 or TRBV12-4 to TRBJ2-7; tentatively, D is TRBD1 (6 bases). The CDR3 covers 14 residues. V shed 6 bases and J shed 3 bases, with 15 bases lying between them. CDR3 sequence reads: CASSLRQANYEQYF. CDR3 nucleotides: TGTGCCAGCAGCCTCCGACAGGCGAACTACGAGCAGTACTTC.

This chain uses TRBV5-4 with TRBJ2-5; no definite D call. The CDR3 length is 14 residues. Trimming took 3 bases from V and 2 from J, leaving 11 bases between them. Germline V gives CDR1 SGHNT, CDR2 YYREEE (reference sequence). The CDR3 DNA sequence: TGTGCCAGCAGCTACCCCTCAAATCAAGAGACCCAGTACTTC. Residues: CASSYPSNQETQYF.

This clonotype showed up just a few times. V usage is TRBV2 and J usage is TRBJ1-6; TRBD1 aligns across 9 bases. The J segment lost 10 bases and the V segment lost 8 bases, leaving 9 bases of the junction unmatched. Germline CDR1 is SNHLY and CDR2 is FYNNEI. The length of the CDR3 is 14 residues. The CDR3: CASGRTGDRSPLHF. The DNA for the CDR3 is TGTGCCAGCGGAAGGACAGGGGATCGATCACCCCTCCACTTT.

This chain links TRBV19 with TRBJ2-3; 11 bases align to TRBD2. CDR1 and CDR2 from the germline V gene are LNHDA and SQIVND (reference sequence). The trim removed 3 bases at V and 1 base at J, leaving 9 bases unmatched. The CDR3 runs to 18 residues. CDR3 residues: CASSIRLAGGMGTDTQYF. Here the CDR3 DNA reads TGTGCCAGTAGTATTCGGCTAGCGGGAGGTATGGGCACAGATACGCAGTATTTT.

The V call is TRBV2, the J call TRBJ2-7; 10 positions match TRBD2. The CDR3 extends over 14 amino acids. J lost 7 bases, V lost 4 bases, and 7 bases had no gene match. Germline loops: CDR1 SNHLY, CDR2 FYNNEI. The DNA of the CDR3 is TGTGCCAGCAGTGGAGCGGGAGGGCCAAGGGAGCAGTACTTC. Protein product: CASSGAGGPREQYF.

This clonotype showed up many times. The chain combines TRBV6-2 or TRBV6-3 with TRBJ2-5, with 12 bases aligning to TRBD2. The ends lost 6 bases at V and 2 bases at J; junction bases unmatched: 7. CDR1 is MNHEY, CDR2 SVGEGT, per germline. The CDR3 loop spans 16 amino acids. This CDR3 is CASRTTSGRGQETQYF. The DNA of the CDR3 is TGTGCCAGCAGGACGACTAGCGGGAGAGGGCAAGAGACCCAGTACTTC.

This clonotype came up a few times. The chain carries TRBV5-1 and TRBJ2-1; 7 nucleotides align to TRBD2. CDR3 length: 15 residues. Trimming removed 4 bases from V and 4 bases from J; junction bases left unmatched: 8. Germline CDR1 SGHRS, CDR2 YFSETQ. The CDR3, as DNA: TGCGCCAGCAGCCGCGGGAGAGGAATTTACAATGAGCAGTTCTTC. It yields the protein CASSRGRGIYNEQFF.

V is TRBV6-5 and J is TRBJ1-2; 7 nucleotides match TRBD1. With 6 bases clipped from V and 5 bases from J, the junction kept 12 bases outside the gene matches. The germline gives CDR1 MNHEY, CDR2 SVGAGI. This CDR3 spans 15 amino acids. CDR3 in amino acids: CASRTINRGQYGYTF. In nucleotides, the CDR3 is TGTGCCAGCAGGACTATCAACAGGGGCCAGTATGGCTACACCTTC.

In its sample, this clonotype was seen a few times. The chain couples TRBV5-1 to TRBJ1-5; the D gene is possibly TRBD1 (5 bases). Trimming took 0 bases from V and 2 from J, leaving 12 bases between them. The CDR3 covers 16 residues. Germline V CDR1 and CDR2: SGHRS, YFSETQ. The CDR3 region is CASSLDGGGGNQPQHF. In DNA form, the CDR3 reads TGCGCCAGCAGCTTGGATGGGGGAGGTGGCAATCAGCCCCAGCATTTT.

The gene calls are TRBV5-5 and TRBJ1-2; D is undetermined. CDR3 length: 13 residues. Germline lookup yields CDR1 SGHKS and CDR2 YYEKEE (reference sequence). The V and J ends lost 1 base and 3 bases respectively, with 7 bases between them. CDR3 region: CASSLSDYYGYTF. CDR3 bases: TGTGCCAGCAGCTTGTCCGATTACTATGGCTACACCTTC. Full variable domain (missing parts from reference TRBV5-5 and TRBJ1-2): DAGVTQSPTHLIKTRGQQVTLRCSPISGHKSVSWYQQVLGQGPQFIFQYYEKEERGRGNFPDRFSARQFPNYSSELNVNALLLGDSALYLCASSLSDYYGYTFGSGTRLTVV.

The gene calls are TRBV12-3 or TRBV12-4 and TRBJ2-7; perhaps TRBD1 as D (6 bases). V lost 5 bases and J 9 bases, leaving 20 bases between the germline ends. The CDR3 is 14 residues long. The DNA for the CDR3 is TGTGCCAGCAGTCCACGGGACACCCGGATGTCGCAGTACTTC. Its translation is CASSPRDTRMSQYF.

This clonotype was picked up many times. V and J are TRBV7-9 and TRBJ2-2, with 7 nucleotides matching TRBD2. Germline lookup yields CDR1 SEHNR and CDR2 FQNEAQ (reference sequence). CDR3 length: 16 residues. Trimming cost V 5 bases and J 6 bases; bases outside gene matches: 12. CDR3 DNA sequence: TGTGCCAGCAGCACCTTAGTGGGAGCGGGATCCGGGGAGCTGTTTTTT. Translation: CASSTLVGAGSGELFF.

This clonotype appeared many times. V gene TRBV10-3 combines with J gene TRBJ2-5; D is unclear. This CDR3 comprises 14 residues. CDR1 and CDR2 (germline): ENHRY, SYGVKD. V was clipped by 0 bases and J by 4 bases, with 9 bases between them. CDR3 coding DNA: TGTGCCATCAGTGAGTCCACTGGTGCAGAGACCCAGTACTTC. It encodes CAISESTGAETQYF.

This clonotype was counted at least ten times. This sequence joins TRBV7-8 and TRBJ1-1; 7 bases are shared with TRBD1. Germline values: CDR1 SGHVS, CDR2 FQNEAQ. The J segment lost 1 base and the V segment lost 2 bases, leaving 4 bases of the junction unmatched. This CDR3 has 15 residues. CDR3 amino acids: CASSLRTGSNTEAFF. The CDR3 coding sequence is TGTGCCAGCAGCTTAAGGACAGGCTCGAACACTGAAGCTTTCTTT.

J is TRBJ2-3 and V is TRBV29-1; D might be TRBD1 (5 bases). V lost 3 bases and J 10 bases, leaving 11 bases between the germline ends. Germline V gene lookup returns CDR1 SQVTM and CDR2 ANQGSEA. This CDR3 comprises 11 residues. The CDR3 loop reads CSVDWGDAQYF. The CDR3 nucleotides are TGCAGCGTTGACTGGGGCGACGCGCAGTATTTT.

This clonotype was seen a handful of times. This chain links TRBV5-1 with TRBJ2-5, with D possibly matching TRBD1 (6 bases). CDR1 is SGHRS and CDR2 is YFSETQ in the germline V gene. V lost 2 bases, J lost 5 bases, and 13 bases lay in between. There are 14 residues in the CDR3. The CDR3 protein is CASSLHRASETQYF. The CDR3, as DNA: TGCGCCAGCAGCTTACACAGGGCTTCGGAGACCCAGTACTTC.

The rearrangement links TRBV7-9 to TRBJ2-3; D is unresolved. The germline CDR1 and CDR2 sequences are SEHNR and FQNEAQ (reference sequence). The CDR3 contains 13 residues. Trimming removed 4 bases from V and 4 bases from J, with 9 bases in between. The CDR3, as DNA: TGTGCCAGCAGCTCCCAGGTTCCAGATACGCAGTATTTT. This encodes CASSSQVPDTQYF.

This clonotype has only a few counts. The CDR3 DNA reads as TGTGCCAGCAGCTTTAGCGGGAGAAACTCCGGTGGGAATGAGCAGTTCTTC. It yields the protein CASSFSGRNSGGNEQFF. The rearrangement uses TRBV7-2 and TRBJ2-1, with 9 bases identical to TRBD2. The CDR3 totals 17 residues. The germline CDR1 and CDR2 sequences are SGHTA and FQGNSA. V shed 3 bases and J 7 bases; nucleotides not matched to a gene: 13.